A selection of T cell receptor beta chains follows, all from one sample in a study of blood T cell repertoires in COVID-19. The data were produced by immunoSEQ multiplex PCR, yet TCRdb's version contains in-frame clones alone and is incomplete. The sample records just over 250,000 clones, 86% being singletons. The specimen sequenced was peripheral blood. The source is a middle-aged man who had recovered from COVID-19. Each CDR3 is given with its conserved first and last residue. Each record gives: D gene, V gene, J gene, clone size, CDR3 DNA, CDR3 protein. D genes are given only for firm matches. Expanded clones are given a class, and other clones once, few, many or no size at all.

>.|TRBV7-2|TRBJ2-2|.
TGTGCCAGCAGCTCTTTTGTCGGCGGGGAGCTGTTTTTT
CASSSFVGGELFF
>.|TRBV9|TRBJ1-6|.
TGTGCCAGTTCTGATCCCAGTGCATCGCCTAATTCACCCCTCCACTTT
CASSDPSASPNSPLHF
>TRBD2|TRBV15|TRBJ2-7|.
TGTGCCACAAGACGACTAGCGGGGACCTACGAGCAGTACTTC
CATRRLAGTYEQYF
>TRBD2|TRBV10-3|TRBJ2-1|.
TGTGCCATCAGCGCCGGGACTAGCATGAATGAGCAGTTCTTC
CAISAGTSMNEQFF
>TRBD2|TRBV7-6|TRBJ2-5|.
TGTGCCAGCAGCCCGGGACTAGCGACAGGAGAGACCCAGTACTTC
CASSPGLATGETQYF
>.|TRBV2|TRBJ1-6|.
TGTGCCAGCAGTGAGCAGAATTCACCCCTCCACTTT
CASSEQNSPLHF
>.|TRBV4-1|TRBJ2-1|.
TGCGCCAGCAGCCAAGACGGAGATGAGCAGTTCTTC
CASSQDGDEQFF
>.|TRBV12-2|TRBJ1-5|few
TGTGCAAGTCGCTGGGAAAGGGACAGGTCGGCCGTTAGCAATCAGCCCCAGCATTTT
CASRWERDRSAVSNQPQHF
>.|TRBV11-2|TRBJ1-4|.
TGTGCCAGCAGCTTAGATAGGAACCGGGGGCTGTTTTTT
CASSLDRNRGLFF
>TRBD1|TRBV6-6|TRBJ1-6|.
TGTGCCAGCATCAAACAGGGGGCGCGTAATTCACCCCTCCACTTT
CASIKQGARNSPLHF
>.|TRBV27|TRBJ1-6|.
TGTGCCAGCAGTTTTCGTCAGAATAATTCACCCCTCCACTTT
CASSFRQNNSPLHF
>TRBD2|TRBV18|TRBJ2-1|.
TGTGCCAGCTCACGGGAAGCGGGAGCCCACTCCTACAATGAGCAGTTCTTC
CASSREAGAHSYNEQFF
>TRBD2|TRBV19|TRBJ2-1|.
TGTGCCAGTAGCTTTACTAGCGGGGTCTACAATGAGCAGTTCTTC
CASSFTSGVYNEQFF
>TRBD2|TRBV24-1|TRBJ2-2|many
TGTGCCACCAGTGCGACTAGCGGGAACACCGGGGAGCTGTTTTTT
CATSATSGNTGELFF
>TRBD1|TRBV7-6|TRBJ1-6|few
TGTGCCAGCAGCTTGACGGACAGGGGGTATTCACCCCTCCACTTT
CASSLTDRGYSPLHF
>.|TRBV7-6|TRBJ2-3|.
TGTGCCAGCAGCTTAGCACAGGGTGGCCTCACAGATACGCAGTATTTT
CASSLAQGGLTDTQYF
>.|TRBV7-2|TRBJ2-5|.
TGTGCCAGCACCCCTCAACAGCGGGTTCCGACCCAGTACTTC
CASTPQQRVPTQYF
>TRBD2|TRBV18|TRBJ2-3|.
TGTGCCAGCTCACCGATGCCTCTAGCGGGGTCTTACACTCCAGATACGCAGTATTTT
CASSPMPLAGSYTPDTQYF
>.|TRBV21-1|TRBJ2-2|.
TGTGCCAGCAGCAAAGAGGGAGGACAGGGAACGGACACCGGGGAGCTGTTTTTT
CASSKEGGQGTDTGELFF
>.|TRBV7-9|TRBJ1-1|.
TGTGCCAGCAGCGAAAAACTTCCTCGGACTGAAGCTTTCTTT
CASSEKLPRTEAFF
>.|TRBV24-1|TRBJ2-6|.
TGTGCCACCAGTGACCTGGGACTCCTCTCTGGGGCCAACGTCCTGACTTTC
CATSDLGLLSGANVLTF
>TRBD1|TRBV30|TRBJ1-5|.
TGTGCCTGGAGTGGTGGGACAGGGGCTCGGCAGCCCCAGCATTTT
CAWSGGTGARQPQHF
>TRBD2|TRBV9|TRBJ2-7|.
TGTGCCAGCAGCGAAAGCGGGGGGTTGGGCGAGCAGTACTTC
CASSESGGLGEQYF
>.|TRBV2|TRBJ1-4|once
TGTGCCAGCAAAGGGGGGGGATCTGAAAAACTGTTTTTT
CASKGGGSEKLFF
>.|TRBV7-9|TRBJ1-2|.
TGTGCCAGCAGCTTAAGGGGCGGATCTCTTGGCTATGGCTACACCTTC
CASSLRGGSLGYGYTF
>TRBD2|TRBV27|TRBJ2-3|.
TGTGCCAGCAGTCGAACTAGCGGGGCCACAGATACGCAGTATTTT
CASSRTSGATDTQYF
>.|TRBV5-4|TRBJ2-2|.
TGTGCCAGCAGCTTGCTAGAGGCCGGGGAGCTGTTTTTT
CASSLLEAGELFF
>TRBD1|TRBV10-3|TRBJ1-1|.
TGTGCCATCAGAGGACAGGGGCTCGAAGCTTTCTTT
CAIRGQGLEAFF
>TRBD2|TRBV6-5|TRBJ2-1|.
TGTGCCAGCAGTTATACTAGCGGGGGGGTTGAGCAGTTCTTC
CASSYTSGGVEQFF
>.|TRBV13|TRBJ2-3|.
TGTGCCAGCAGCCCAGGGGGTAGCGGTAGGGCCGCAAGAGATACGCAGTATTTT
CASSPGGSGRAARDTQYF
>TRBD1|TRBV19|TRBJ1-2|.
TGTGCCAGTAGACCTTCCAGGGGGAGACAGGGAACTAACTATGGCTACACCTTC
CASRPSRGRQGTNYGYTF
>.|TRBV7-2|TRBJ1-2|.
TGTGCCAGCAGCTTAGGCATCCGGGGCTACACCTTC
CASSLGIRGYTF
>.|TRBV5-1|TRBJ2-2|.
TGCGCCAGCAGCGCGGCCCAGACTACCGGGGAGCTGTTTTTT
CASSAAQTTGELFF
>.|TRBV3-1/TRBV3-2|TRBJ2-7|.
TGTGCCAGCAGCCACTCCAGAAGTAACTACGAGCAGTACTTC
CASSHSRSNYEQYF
>TRBD2|TRBV6-6|TRBJ2-1|.
TGTGCCAGCAGTCCCTACCGGACTAGCGGGGAGAGCTCCTACAATGAGCAGTTCTTC
CASSPYRTSGESSYNEQFF
>TRBD2|TRBV6-2/TRBV6-3|TRBJ2-7|.
TGTGCCAGCAGTTGGACTAGCGGGAGCGACGAGCAGTACTTC
CASSWTSGSDEQYF
>.|TRBV23-1|TRBJ1-3|.
TGCGCCAGCAGTCTACCGCGAAACTCTGGAAACACCATATATTTT
CASSLPRNSGNTIYF
>TRBD1|TRBV15|TRBJ2-7|.
TGTGCCACCAGCAGGGGATCCGGGACAGGGTTTGGCTACGAGCAGTACTTC
CATSRGSGTGFGYEQYF
>TRBD2|TRBV7-8|TRBJ2-2|once
TGTGCCAGCACCTCTTTAGCGGGCTACACCGGGGAGCTGTTTTTT
CASTSLAGYTGELFF
>.|TRBV28|TRBJ2-5|.
TGTGCCAGCAGTACAGGGATCGAAGAGACCCAGTACTTC
CASSTGIEETQYF
>.|TRBV29-1|TRBJ1-1|.
TGCAGCGTTGAACCCAGGGGCAGGGGCGGATCTGAAGCTTTCTTT
CSVEPRGRGGSEAFF
>TRBD1|TRBV13|TRBJ2-1|.
TGTGCCAGCAGCCTAGGACAGGGACAGATCAATGAGCAGTTCTTC
CASSLGQGQINEQFF
>TRBD1|TRBV5-1|TRBJ2-5|.
TGCGCCAGCTTGGGACAGGGGTTACAAGAGACCCAGTACTTC
CASLGQGLQETQYF
>.|TRBV5-1|TRBJ1-2|.
TGCGCCAGCAGCTTAGGGGTTAACTATGGCTACACCTTC
CASSLGVNYGYTF
>.|TRBV29-1|TRBJ2-1|.
TGCAGCGTCCGAAGCGGCAGGTCTAACAATGAGCAGTTCTTC
CSVRSGRSNNEQFF
>.|TRBV5-1|TRBJ1-4|.
TGCGCCAGCAGCCCACAGGGTTTGGTCCTTTTT
CASSPQGLVLF
>.|TRBV2|TRBJ2-5|.
TGTGCCAGCTATGGGTATGGGAGCGGGCGTGCCCTGCTGGAGACCCAGTACTTC
CASYGYGSGRALLETQYF
>.|TRBV27|TRBJ1-4|.
TGTGCCAGCCGGACGCGGGGCAGCTCGAATGAAAAACTGTTTTTT
CASRTRGSSNEKLFF
>.|TRBV7-2|TRBJ1-4|.
TGTGCCAGCAGCCTAGCCCGCGGCACCCTCCCCGGGGAAAAACTGTTTTTT
CASSLARGTLPGEKLFF
>.|TRBV2|TRBJ1-2|.
TGTGCCAGCGTTGTAGCTAACTATGGCTACACCTTC
CASVVANYGYTF
>TRBD2|TRBV9|TRBJ2-3|.
TGTGCCAGCGGCGGCGGGGGGGCCTTAGATACGCAGTATTTT
CASGGGGALDTQYF
>.|TRBV19|TRBJ2-1|.
TGTGCCAGTAGTATCGGGTCCACCAATGAGCAGTTCTTC
CASSIGSTNEQFF
>.|TRBV2|TRBJ2-1|.
TGTGCCAGCAAAAGGACTCGGGCATACAATGAGCAGTTCTTC
CASKRTRAYNEQFF
>.|TRBV30|TRBJ1-2|.
TGTGCCTGGAGCCGCCCTAGGGGCTACACCTTC
CAWSRPRGYTF
>TRBD2|TRBV6-4|TRBJ2-7|.
TGTGCCAGCAGTGTTGCGGGGGGCTACGAGCAGTACTTC
CASSVAGGYEQYF
>TRBD1|TRBV5-1|TRBJ2-7|.
TGCGCCAGCAGTCCAGGGGGAGTCGGTTTATACGAGCAGTACTTC
CASSPGGVGLYEQYF
>TRBD2|TRBV4-1|TRBJ2-7|.
TGCGCCAGCAGCCAAGGACTAGCACGCTCCTACGAGCAGTACTTC
CASSQGLARSYEQYF
>.|TRBV24-1|TRBJ2-5|once
TGTGCCACCAGTGATAAGGGACACCCCGGGGAGACCCAGTACTTC
CATSDKGHPGETQYF
>TRBD2|TRBV28|TRBJ2-7|.
TGTGCCAGCAGGTCCAGACTAGCGGGAGAGTACTCCTACGAGCAGTACTTC
CASRSRLAGEYSYEQYF